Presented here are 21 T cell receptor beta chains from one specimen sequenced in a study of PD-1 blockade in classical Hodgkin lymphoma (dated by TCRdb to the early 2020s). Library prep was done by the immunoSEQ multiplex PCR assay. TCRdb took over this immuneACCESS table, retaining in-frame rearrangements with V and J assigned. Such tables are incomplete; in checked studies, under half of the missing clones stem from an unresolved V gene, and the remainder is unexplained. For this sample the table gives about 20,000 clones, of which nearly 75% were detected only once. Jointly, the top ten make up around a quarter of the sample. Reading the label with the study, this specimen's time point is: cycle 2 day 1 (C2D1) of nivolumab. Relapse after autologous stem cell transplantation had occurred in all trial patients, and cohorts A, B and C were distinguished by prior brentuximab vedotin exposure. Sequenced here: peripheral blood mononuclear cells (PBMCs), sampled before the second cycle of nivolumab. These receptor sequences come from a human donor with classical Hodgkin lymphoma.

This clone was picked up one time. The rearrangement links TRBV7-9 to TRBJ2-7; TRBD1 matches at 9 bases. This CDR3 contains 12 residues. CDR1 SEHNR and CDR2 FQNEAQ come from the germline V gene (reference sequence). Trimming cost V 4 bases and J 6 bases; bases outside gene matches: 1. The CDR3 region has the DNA TGTGCCAGCAGCTGGGGACAGGGCGAGCAGTACTTC. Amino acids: CASSWGQGEQYF.

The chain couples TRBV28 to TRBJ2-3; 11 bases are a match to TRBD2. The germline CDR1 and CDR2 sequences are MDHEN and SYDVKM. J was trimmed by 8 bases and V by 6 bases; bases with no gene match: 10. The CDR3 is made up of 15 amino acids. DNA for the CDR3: TGTGCCAGCAGCAAAACTAGCGGGAGCCTTGCTACGCAGTATTTT. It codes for CASSKTSGSLATQYF.

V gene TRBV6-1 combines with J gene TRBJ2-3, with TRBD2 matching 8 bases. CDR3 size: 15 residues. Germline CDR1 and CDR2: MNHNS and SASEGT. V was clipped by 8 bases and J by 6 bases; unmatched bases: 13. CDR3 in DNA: TGTGCCAGCCCGAAGGGACTAGGGGTCCTCGATACGCAGTATTTT. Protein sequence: CASPKGLGVLDTQYF.

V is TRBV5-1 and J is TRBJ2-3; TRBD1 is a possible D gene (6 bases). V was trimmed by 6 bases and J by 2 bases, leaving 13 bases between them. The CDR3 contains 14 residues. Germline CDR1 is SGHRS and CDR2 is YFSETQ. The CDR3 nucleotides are TGCGCCAGCATGACAGGAACAATCACAGATACGCAGTATTTT. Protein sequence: CASMTGTITDTQYF.

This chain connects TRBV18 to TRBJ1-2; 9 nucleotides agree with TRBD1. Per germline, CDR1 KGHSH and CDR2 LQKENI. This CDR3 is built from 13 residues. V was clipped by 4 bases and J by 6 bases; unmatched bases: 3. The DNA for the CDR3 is TGTGCCAGCTCACTGGGACAGGGAGATGGCTACACCTTC. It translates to CASSLGQGDGYTF.

Here the CDR3 reads CASSLAGGPDTGELFF. The CDR3 coding sequence is TGTGCCAGCAGCTTAGCGGGAGGGCCTGATACCGGGGAGCTGTTTTTT. The gene calls are TRBV7-9 and TRBJ2-2, with TRBD2 matching 7 bases. The CDR3 is 16 residues long. Unmatched junction bases numbered 6, after V lost 0 bases and J lost 5 bases. The germline CDR1 and CDR2 sequences are SEHNR and FQNEAQ (reference sequence).

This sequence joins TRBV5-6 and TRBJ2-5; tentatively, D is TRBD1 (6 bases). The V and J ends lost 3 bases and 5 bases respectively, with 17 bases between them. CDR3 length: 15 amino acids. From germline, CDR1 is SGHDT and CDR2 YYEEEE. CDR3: CASSSPTGTWETQYF. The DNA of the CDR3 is TGTGCCAGCAGCTCGCCGACCGGGACATGGGAGACCCAGTACTTC.

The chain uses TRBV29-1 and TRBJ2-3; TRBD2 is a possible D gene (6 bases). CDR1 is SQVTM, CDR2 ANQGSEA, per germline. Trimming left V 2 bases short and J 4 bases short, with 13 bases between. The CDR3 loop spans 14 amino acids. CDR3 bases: TGCAGCGTTGAACCTCCAGGAGGGGCAGATACGCAGTATTTT. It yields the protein CSVEPPGGADTQYF.

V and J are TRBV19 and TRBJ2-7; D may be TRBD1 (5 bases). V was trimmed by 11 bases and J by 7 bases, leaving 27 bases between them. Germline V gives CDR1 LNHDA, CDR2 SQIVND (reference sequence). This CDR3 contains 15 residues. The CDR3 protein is CAARGRGTSSGEQYF. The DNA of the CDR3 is TGTGCCGCTCGAGGCCGCGGTACCTCTTCAGGGGAGCAGTACTTC.

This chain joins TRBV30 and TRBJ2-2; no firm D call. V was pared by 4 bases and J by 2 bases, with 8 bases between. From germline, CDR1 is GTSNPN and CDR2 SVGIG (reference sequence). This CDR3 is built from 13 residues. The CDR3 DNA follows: TGTGCCTGGACATTTCCAAACACCGGGGAGCTGTTTTTT. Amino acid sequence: CAWTFPNTGELFF.

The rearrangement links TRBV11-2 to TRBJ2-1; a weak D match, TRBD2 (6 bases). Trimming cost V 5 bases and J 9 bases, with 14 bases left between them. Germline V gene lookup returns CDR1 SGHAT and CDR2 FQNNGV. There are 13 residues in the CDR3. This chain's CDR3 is CASSRAAGGEQFF. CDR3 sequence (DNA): TGTGCCAGCAGCCGCGCCGCCGGGGGTGAGCAGTTCTTC.

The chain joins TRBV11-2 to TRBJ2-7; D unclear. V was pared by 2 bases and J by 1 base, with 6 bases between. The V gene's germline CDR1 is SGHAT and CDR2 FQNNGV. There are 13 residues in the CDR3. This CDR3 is CASSLSGSYEQYF. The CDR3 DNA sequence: TGTGCCAGCAGCTTATCCGGATCCTACGAGCAGTACTTC.

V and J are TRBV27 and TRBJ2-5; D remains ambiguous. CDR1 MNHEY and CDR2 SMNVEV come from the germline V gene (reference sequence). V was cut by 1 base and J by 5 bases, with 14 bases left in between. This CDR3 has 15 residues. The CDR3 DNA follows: TGTGCCAGCAGTTTATTGTCCCCCGAGGATGAGACCCAGTACTTC. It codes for CASSLLSPEDETQYF.

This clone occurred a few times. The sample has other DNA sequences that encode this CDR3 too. CDR3: CASSIGRGYEQYF. In DNA, the CDR3 is TGTGCCAGTAGTATTGGGCGAGGCTACGAGCAGTACTTC. This chain joins TRBV19 and TRBJ2-7; D remains unclear. Trimming took off 3 bases at V and 3 bases at J, with 9 bases between the two ends. Germline CDR1 and CDR2: LNHDA and SQIVND (reference sequence). The CDR3 contains 13 residues.

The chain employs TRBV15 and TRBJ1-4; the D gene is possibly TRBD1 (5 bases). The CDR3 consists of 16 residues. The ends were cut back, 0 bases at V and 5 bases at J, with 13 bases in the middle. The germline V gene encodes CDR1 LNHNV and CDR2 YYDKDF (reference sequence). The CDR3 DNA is TGTGCCACCAGCAGAGACCGGCGAGGGGTCAATGAAAAACTGTTTTTT. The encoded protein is CATSRDRRGVNEKLFF.

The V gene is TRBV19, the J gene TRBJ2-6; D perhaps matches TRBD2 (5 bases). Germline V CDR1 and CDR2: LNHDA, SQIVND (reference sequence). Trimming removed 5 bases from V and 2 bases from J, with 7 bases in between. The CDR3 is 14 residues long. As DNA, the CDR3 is TGTGCCAGTAGTCTAGCAGCTGGGGCCAACGTCCTGACTTTC. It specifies CASSLAAGANVLTF.

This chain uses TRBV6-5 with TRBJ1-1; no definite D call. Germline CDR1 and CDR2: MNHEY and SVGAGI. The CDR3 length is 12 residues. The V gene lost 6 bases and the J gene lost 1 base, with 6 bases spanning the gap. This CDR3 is CASSKKNTEAFF. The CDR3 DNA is TGTGCCAGCAGCAAGAAGAACACTGAAGCTTTCTTT.

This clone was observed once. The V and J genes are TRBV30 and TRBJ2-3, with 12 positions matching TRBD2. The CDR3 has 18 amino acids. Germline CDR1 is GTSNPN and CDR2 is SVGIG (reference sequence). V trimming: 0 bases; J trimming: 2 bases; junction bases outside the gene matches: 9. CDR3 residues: CAWSVRTSGISHTDTQYF. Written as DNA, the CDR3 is TGTGCCTGGAGTGTACGGACTAGCGGGATCTCTCACACAGATACGCAGTATTTT.

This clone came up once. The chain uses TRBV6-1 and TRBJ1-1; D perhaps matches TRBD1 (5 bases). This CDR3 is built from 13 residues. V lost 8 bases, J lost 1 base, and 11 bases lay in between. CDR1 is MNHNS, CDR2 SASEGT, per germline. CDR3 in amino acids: CASQGKENTEAFF. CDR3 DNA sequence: TGTGCCAGCCAGGGTAAGGAGAACACTGAAGCTTTCTTT.

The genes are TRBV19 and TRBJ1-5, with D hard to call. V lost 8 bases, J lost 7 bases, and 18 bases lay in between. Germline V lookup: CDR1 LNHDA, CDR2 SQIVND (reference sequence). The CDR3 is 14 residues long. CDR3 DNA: TGTGCCAGTGCTCCGAGCAGGCCTTGGCAGCCCCAGCATTTT. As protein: CASAPSRPWQPQHF.

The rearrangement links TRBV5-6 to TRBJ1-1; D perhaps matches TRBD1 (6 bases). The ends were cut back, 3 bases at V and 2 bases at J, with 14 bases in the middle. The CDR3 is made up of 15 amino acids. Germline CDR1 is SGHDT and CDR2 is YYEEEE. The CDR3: CASSSFNRDNTEAFF. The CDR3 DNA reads TGTGCCAGCAGCTCGTTCAACAGGGACAACACTGAAGCTTTCTTT.